The next 4 T cell receptor beta chains were all read from a single sample in a study of T cell clonality in common variable immunodeficiency. Measured with immunoSEQ multiplex PCR; TCRdb has only the in-frame clones, and not every one. This sample carries around 60,000 clones, none of them present only once. Source material: peripheral blood mononuclear cells. These receptors all come from a person aged 18-69 years in good health.

This clone has ten or more counts. The read stops 3 residues short of the end of the CDR3; the missing end is completed from the germline J gene. This rearrangement joins TRBV29-1 to TRBJ2-7; 7 bases are shared with TRBD2. This CDR3 region has 13 residues. The J segment lost 1 base and the V segment lost 4 bases, leaving 4 bases of the junction unmatched. From germline, CDR1 is SQVTM and CDR2 ANQGSEA. The CDR3 reads CSVVLAASYEQYF. The covered CDR3 bases are TGCAGCGTTGTTCTAGCGGCATCCTACGAG.

This clone was observed many times. The read finishes 3 residues shy of the CDR3 end, and the germline J gene is used to complete it. The chain combines TRBV2 with TRBJ2-5, with D maybe TRBD2 (5 bases). CDR1 is SNHLY and CDR2 is FYNNEI in the germline V gene. The V gene lost 7 bases and the J gene lost 0 bases, with 15 bases spanning the gap. This CDR3 is built from 15 residues. The part of the CDR3 DNA that was read is TGTGCCAGCACTCCTAGTAGCGATTACCAAGAGACC. The encoded protein is CASTPSSDYQET. The whole CDR3 sequence is CASTPSSDYQETQYF.

This clone came up many times. The read stops 3 residues short of the end of the CDR3; the missing end is completed from the germline J gene. The chain combines TRBV20-1 with TRBJ1-2, with 8 bases fitting TRBD1. From germline, CDR1 is DFQATT and CDR2 SNEGSKA (reference sequence). The CDR3 totals 15 residues. CDR3 amino acids: CSPRGDAGGHGGYTF. The part of the CDR3 DNA that was read is TGCTCCCCTAGGGGGGACGCAGGGGGCCATGGTGGC.

This clone was counted only a few times. The read terminates 3 residues before the CDR3 end, so the remaining end is supplied by the germline J gene. The chain uses TRBV5-6 and TRBJ2-7; 10 nucleotides line up with TRBD1. The germline V gene has CDR1 SGHDT and CDR2 YYEEEE. The CDR3 sequence is 14 residues long. With 4 bases clipped from V and 3 bases from J, the junction kept 4 bases outside the gene matches. The sequenced part of the CDR3 DNA is TGTGCCAGCAGCCCGGGACAGGGGAGCTACGAG. Translation gives CASSPGQGSYE. The full CDR3 is CASSPGQGSYEQYF.